This TCR beta chain was profiled in a study of blood T cell repertoires in COVID-19. On the study more broadly: The study drew acute and convalescent COVID-19 samples from the United States, Italy and Spain. The cDNA or gDNA used as material had been derived from T cells, B-cell-depleted T cells, or PBMCs.

Per the original data handling: Amplification of reference gene primers provided the estimated nucleated cell counts. Using immunoSEQ multiplex PCR, the repertoire was profiled, and TCRdb retains in-frame clones only, with some absent. V and J calls and clone size follow that table, whereas D and trimming were derived from the DNA. The sample gives over 90,000 clones, nearly 90% of which show up once; under 4% is in the top ten. The sequence came from a man in his fifties or sixties in a cohort sampled during active COVID-19. The sample consisted of peripheral blood.

The CDR3 region has the DNA TGTGCCAGCAGCATGGGACAGGGCCCCACGGCCCAGTACTTC. Protein product: CASSMGQGPTAQYF. The chain links TRBV7-2 to TRBJ2-5; 9 nucleotides match TRBD1. Germline CDR1 is SGHTA and CDR2 is FQGNSA. This CDR3 has 14 amino acids. With V trimmed by 5 bases and J by 9 bases, 10 bases remained unmatched. Full variable domain (remainder filled in from reference TRBV7-2 and TRBJ2-5): GAGVSQSPSNKVTEKGKDVELRCDPISGHTALYWYRQSLGQGLEFLIYFQGNSAPDKSGLPSDRFSAERTGGSVSTLTIQRTQQEDSAVYLCASSMGQGPTAQYFGPGTRLLVL.